One and the same sample provided the 11 T cell receptor beta chains below, sequenced in a study of T cells in Graves' hyperthyroidism and ophthalmopathy. Researchers amplified the TCR beta CDR3 regions from RNA transcripts. Carried out on the TCR CDR3, a first-round RT-PCR used the HTBI primer set. TCRdb reanalysed the multiplex PCR reads using MiXCR and keeps one entry per CDR3 protein. The sample yields 280,000 or so distinct CDR3 sequences, around 15% seen once. The sequenced sample consisted of blood. These receptors were taken from a woman in her fifties or sixties with Graves' hyperthyroidism that later progressed to Graves' ophthalmopathy.

The chain combines TRBV20-1 with TRBJ2-2; the match to TRBD1 covers 8 bases. Looked up from germline, CDR1 is DFQATT and CDR2 is SNEGSKA (reference sequence). V was clipped by 6 bases and J by 0 bases; unmatched bases: 3. CDR3 length equals 14 residues. This CDR3 is CSAPTGANTGELFF. CDR3 DNA sequence: TGCAGTGCGCCGACAGGGGCGAACACCGGGGAGCTGTTTTTT.

At least ten counts were recorded for this clonotype. The genes are TRBV11-2 and TRBJ1-2; a possible D gene is TRBD1 (6 bases). V lost 1 base, J lost 8 bases, and 14 bases lay in between. The CDR3 spans 14 residues. Germline V gene data show CDR1 as SGHAT and CDR2 as FQNNGV. The CDR3 sequence: CASSLVQGMYGYTF. The CDR3 DNA is TGTGCCAGCAGCTTAGTCCAGGGGATGTACGGCTACACCTTC.

This clonotype showed up many times. The rearrangement joins TRBV5-6 to TRBJ2-7; weak D call: TRBD1 (6 bases). The CDR3 runs 16 residues. The germline V gene has CDR1 SGHDT and CDR2 YYEEEE. Trimming took 0 bases from V and 0 from J, leaving 13 bases between them. Here the CDR3 DNA reads TGTGCCAGCAGCTTGGCTGGGGGCAGGTCCTCCTACGAGCAGTACTTC. Its translation: CASSLAGGRSSYEQYF.

The chain uses TRBV10-2 and TRBJ1-1; D not resolved. The V gene's germline CDR1 is WSHSY and CDR2 SAAADI. CDR3 length equals 13 residues. Trimming left V 3 bases short and J 4 bases short, with 9 bases between. Here the CDR3 reads CASSDGMGTEAFF. The CDR3 nucleotides are TGCGCCAGCAGTGATGGGATGGGCACTGAAGCTTTCTTT.

This clonotype was seen ten or more times. CDR3: CASSYSLQLVPLVNTEAFF. In DNA form, the CDR3 reads TGTGCCAGCAGTTACTCGCTGCAGCTTGTGCCCCTGGTGAACACTGAAGCTTTCTTT. The J gene is TRBJ1-1, the V gene TRBV6-5; D gene unclear. CDR1 is MNHEY and CDR2 is SVGAGI in the germline V gene. The germline V and J ends were trimmed by 0 bases and 0 bases, with 20 bases remaining between them. The CDR3 is 19 residues long.

This clonotype was counted a few times. This chain joins TRBV19 and TRBJ1-2, with D possibly being TRBD1 (5 bases). The CDR3 totals 13 residues. Germline CDR1 LNHDA, CDR2 SQIVND (reference sequence). The germline V and J ends were trimmed by 6 bases and 3 bases, with 11 bases remaining between them. The chain's CDR3 is CASSPRGYYGYTF. The CDR3 DNA follows: TGTGCCAGTAGCCCAAGGGGCTACTATGGCTACACCTTC.

This clonotype was seen repeatedly, ten times or more. The chain has TRBV20-1 and TRBJ2-7; 9 bases are shared with TRBD1. J was trimmed by 3 bases and V by 0 bases; bases with no gene match: 6. CDR3 length: 15 residues. Germline V lookup: CDR1 DFQATT, CDR2 SNEGSKA (reference sequence). The CDR3 DNA is TGCAGTGCTAGAGATACGGGACAGGGTCTCTACGAGCAGTACTTC. Amino acid sequence: CSARDTGQGLYEQYF.

The chain has TRBV20-1 and TRBJ1-1; D is unclear. CDR1 and CDR2 (germline): DFQATT, SNEGSKA (reference sequence). V was shortened by 4 bases and J by 8 bases, with 14 bases between the two germline ends. This CDR3 is 12 amino acids long. CDR3 sequence (DNA): TGCAGTGCTACCCTGTATGGGGTCGAAGCTTTCTTT. Protein: CSATLYGVEAFF.

This clonotype was seen repeatedly, ten times or more. This chain uses TRBV5-1 with TRBJ2-7; 9 nucleotides match TRBD1. V lost 2 bases, J lost 5 bases, and 2 bases stayed unmatched. Germline CDR1 reads SGHRS; CDR2 reads YFSETQ. The length of the CDR3 is 13 residues. The CDR3 DNA is TGCGCCAGCAGCTTAAGACAGGGGGACGAGCAGTACTTC. The encoded protein is CASSLRQGDEQYF.

This CDR3 reads CASMGQGAGVDTQYF. CDR3 bases: TGTGCCAGCATGGGACAGGGGGCTGGAGTAGATACGCAGTATTTT. The chain employs TRBV6-2 or TRBV6-3 and TRBJ2-3; 12 bases match TRBD1. V was clipped by 7 bases and J by 5 bases; unmatched bases: 7. This CDR3 has 15 residues. Germline CDR1 reads MNHEY; CDR2 reads SVGEGT.

The chain links TRBV9 to TRBJ2-5; tentatively, D is TRBD2 (6 bases). Between the trimmed V and J ends, which lost 0 bases and 5 bases, there was a span of 11 bases. This CDR3 has 14 residues. The germline V gene encodes CDR1 SGDLS and CDR2 YYNGEE. CDR3 protein: CASSVAGAGETQYF. In DNA, the CDR3 is TGTGCCAGCAGCGTAGCGGGAGCGGGCGAGACCCAGTACTTC. The whole variable domain, remainder taken from reference TRBV9 and TRBJ2-5, is DSGVTQTPKHLITATGQRVTLRCSPRSGDLSVYWYQQSLDQGLQFLIQYYNGEERAKGNILERFSAQQFPDLHSELNLSSLELGDSALYFCASSVAGAGETQYFGPGTRLLVL.